This T cell receptor beta chain is from a study of cytomegalovirus exposure and HLA in healthy donors. Whole-study context: Unique TCRs from HLA-typed donors, 65 million to 85 million of them, were held in an early data release.

A note on this clone: What it binds is unknown.

V shed 4 bases and J 1 base; nucleotides not matched to a gene: 1. Germline lookup yields CDR1 GTSNPN and CDR2 SVGIG (reference sequence). The CDR3 has 12 amino acids. Points from the study as a whole: Later analysis associated a missense DCLRE1C variant with TCR beta V- and J-gene trimming. Cytomegalovirus status, reportedly, was diagnosed with high specificity and sensitivity by the classifier. A reported reduction in N-insertions relative to the roughly 700-donor mean was seen in an Asian-associated ancestry cluster in a later analysis.

Vbeta (60) and Jbeta (13) primers were used in the PCR. Profiling relied on immunoSEQ multiplex PCR, and the TCRdb table lists in-frame clones only, not all of them. The data hold about 89,000 clones, with 63% observed a single time. This TCR derives from a woman between 25 and 40 years old in good health and CMV-seronegative. What was sequenced was PBMCs. The chain combines TRBV30 with TRBJ2-7; 7 nucleotides align to TRBD2. The CDR3 nucleotides are TGTGCCTGGATGGGGGGGTCCTACGAGCAGTACTTC. It codes for CAWMGGSYEQYF.